The clone carrying this T cell receptor beta chain was detected a few times. What it binds is not known. This entry belongs to a study of beta chain features in type 1 diabetes. Broader study findings: Among patients with Type 1 diabetes, TCRB CDR3s were moderately but significantly shorter in every one of the four CD4+ subsets.

cDNA synthesis used the whole RNA isolate, giving expressed TCRB sequences. This table comes from immunoSEQ multiplex PCR, and its TCRdb copy is limited to in-frame clones, with some not included. The sample shows about 99,000 clones, under 30% of them seen only once. The length of the CDR3 is 13 residues. V was pared by 3 bases and J by 5 bases, with 8 bases between. Germline V gene lookup returns CDR1 SGHTA and CDR2 FQGNSA. The specimen sequenced was central memory CD4+ T cells from blood. The V gene is TRBV7-2, the J gene TRBJ1-5; D gene unclear. The source is a young woman with type 1 diabetes. The CDR3 DNA follows: TGTGCCAGCAGCTTGGTAAACTATCAGCCCCAGCATTTT. Translating gives CASSLVNYQPQHF.